This T cell receptor (beta chain) came from a study of T-cell memory formation after mild COVID-19. The overall study: Among the donors, TCR clusters were largely specific to each donor. Study findings and constraints: Pre-infection memory showed some responding clones, and this suggested that cross-reactive memory joined. Contracting clones localized mainly to CM and EM when CD4+ and mainly to EMRA when CD8+.

In germline, CDR1 is SGHRS, CDR2 YFSETQ. CDR3 size: 16 residues. With V trimmed by 2 bases and J by 1 base, 6 bases remained unmatched. One entry per CDR3 protein results from TCRdb running MiXCR on the 5' RACE reads. The sample includes around 310,000 distinct CDR3 sequences, 15% to 20% of them seen just once. In its sample, this clonotype was seen many times. Its specificity is not known. Sequenced material: PBMCs or a T cell subset sorted from them (not recorded which). The chain is built from TRBV5-1 and TRBJ2-5; 9 bases are a match to TRBD1. This sequence originates from a man aged 18 to 29 who had mild COVID-19 (a few samples of this study predate the infection). Cell type and time point are not known. CDR3 nucleotides: TGCGCCAGCAGCTTCCAACTGACAGGGGGCCAAGAGACCCAGTACTTC. As protein: CASSFQLTGGQETQYF.